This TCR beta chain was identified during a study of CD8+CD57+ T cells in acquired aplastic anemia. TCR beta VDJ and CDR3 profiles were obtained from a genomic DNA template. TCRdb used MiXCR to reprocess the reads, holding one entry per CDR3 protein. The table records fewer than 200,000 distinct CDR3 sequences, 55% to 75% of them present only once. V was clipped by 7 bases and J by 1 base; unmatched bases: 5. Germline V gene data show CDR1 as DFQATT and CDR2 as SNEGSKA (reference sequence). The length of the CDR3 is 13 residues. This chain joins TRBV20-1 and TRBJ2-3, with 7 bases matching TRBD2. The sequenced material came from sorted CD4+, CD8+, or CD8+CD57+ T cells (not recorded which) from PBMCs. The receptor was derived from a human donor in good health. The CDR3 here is CSEEGLGTDTQYF. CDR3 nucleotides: TGCAGTGAAGAAGGACTAGGCACAGATACGCAGTATTTT.